A single sample is the source of the 25 T cell receptor beta chains below, sequenced in a study of blood T cell repertoires in COVID-19. Only in-frame clones appear in the TCRdb table, and some are missing; sequencing was by immunoSEQ multiplex PCR. This table holds about 170,000 clones, 85% found once. Sequencing input: peripheral blood. These receptors were collected from a human donor with acute or convalescent COVID-19. The donor label of this sample is uncertain.

The chain uses TRBV7-9 and TRBJ1-1, with D possibly being TRBD1 (6 bases). The germline CDR1 and CDR2 sequences are SEHNR and FQNEAQ (reference sequence). V lost 5 bases to trimming and J lost 3 bases, with 19 bases between them. The CDR3 extends over 16 amino acids. The CDR3 region has the DNA TGTGCCAGCAGCCTAACGAGGGGGATAGGACACACTGAAGCTTTCTTT. As protein: CASSLTRGIGHTEAFF.

The gene calls are TRBV18 and TRBJ1-4; TRBD1 is a possible D gene (6 bases). Germline CDR1 KGHSH, CDR2 LQKENI. V shed 0 bases and J shed 0 bases, with 8 bases lying between them. The CDR3 runs to 16 residues. In DNA form, the CDR3 reads TGTGCCAGCTCACCACCGGACAGAGCAACTAATGAAAAACTGTTTTTT. Translation: CASSPPDRATNEKLFF. The variable domain in full, completed from reference TRBV18 and TRBJ1-4, reads NAGVMQNPRHLVRRRGQEARLRCSPMKGHSHVYWYRQLPEEGLKFMVYLQKENIIDESGMPKERFSAEFPKEGPSILRIQQVVRGDSAAYFCASSPPDRATNEKLFFGSGTQLSVL.

The CDR3 protein is CASSYATRVGTEAFF. CDR3 bases: TGTGCCAGCAGTTACGCCACCAGGGTTGGAACTGAAGCTTTCTTT. This chain joins TRBV6-5 and TRBJ1-1, with D maybe TRBD1 (5 bases). V was clipped by 2 bases and J by 5 bases, with 15 bases between them. The CDR3 consists of 15 residues. The germline V gene has CDR1 MNHEY and CDR2 SVGAGI.

The CDR3 nucleotides read TGTGCCAGCTCACCTGCAGGGGTACAGGAAAAACTGTTTTTT. Translation: CASSPAGVQEKLFF. This rearrangement joins TRBV18 to TRBJ1-4, with a possible D match to TRBD1 (6 bases). Trimming stripped 3 bases from V and 8 bases from J, with 13 bases between. The CDR3 sequence is 14 residues long. From germline, CDR1 is KGHSH and CDR2 LQKENI.

The J gene is TRBJ1-3, the V gene TRBV21-1; TRBD1, the table's D call, lacks a check against the DNA. TRBV21-1 is an annotated pseudogene. The CDR3 length is 17 residues. For the CDR3, the DNA is TGTGCCAGCAGCCCCCGACAGTCCCCTATCTCTGGAAACACCATATATTTT. Translation gives CASSPRQSPISGNTIYF.

This chain links TRBV5-1 with TRBJ2-7; 11 bases agree with TRBD2. This CDR3 is 14 amino acids long. The V segment lost 4 bases and the J segment 4 bases; nucleotides outside the gene matches: 4. Germline assignment: CDR1 SGHRS and CDR2 YFSETQ. The CDR3 sequence: CASSITSGGYEQYF. The CDR3 DNA sequence: TGCGCCAGCAGCATAACTAGCGGGGGTTACGAGCAGTACTTC.

The chain carries TRBV5-4 and TRBJ1-3; D perhaps matches TRBD1 (6 bases). The CDR3 length is 14 residues. The germline CDR1 and CDR2 sequences are SGHNT and YYREEE (reference sequence). The V gene lost 3 bases and the J gene lost 0 bases, with 7 bases spanning the gap. This chain's CDR3 is CASSSQGSGNTIYF. DNA of the CDR3: TGTGCCAGCAGCTCACAGGGCTCTGGAAACACCATATATTTT.

The V call is TRBV5-1, the J call TRBJ1-1; D unresolved. Trimming took 3 bases from V and 1 from J, leaving 16 bases between them. Germline V gene data show CDR1 as SGHRS and CDR2 as YFSETQ. The CDR3 runs to 16 residues. This chain's CDR3 is CASSSNGLGRNTEAFF. CDR3 nucleotide sequence: TGCGCCAGCAGCTCGAACGGGTTAGGGAGGAACACTGAAGCTTTCTTT.

The rearrangement joins TRBV5-4 to TRBJ2-7; 8 nucleotides match TRBD1. The CDR3 loop spans 13 amino acids. The V gene's germline CDR1 is SGHNT and CDR2 YYREEE (reference sequence). V trimming: 0 bases; J trimming: 7 bases; junction bases outside the gene matches: 3. The CDR3 is CASSLGTGWEQYF. The CDR3 DNA reads TGTGCCAGCAGCTTGGGGACAGGGTGGGAGCAGTACTTC.

The chain has TRBV2 and TRBJ1-1; perhaps TRBD1 as D (6 bases). The CDR3 consists of 15 residues. Trimming removed 1 base from V and 5 bases from J, with 14 bases in between. The germline CDR1 and CDR2 sequences are SNHLY and FYNNEI. Here the CDR3 DNA reads TGTGCCAGCAGTGAAGAAGGAGGTAGGGGGACTGAAGCTTTCTTT. Protein product: CASSEEGGRGTEAFF.

This chain uses TRBV30 with TRBJ1-3, with D unresolved. This CDR3 comprises 15 residues. Germline V lookup: CDR1 GTSNPN, CDR2 SVGIG (reference sequence). The ends were cut back, 4 bases at V and 0 bases at J, with 13 bases in the middle. This CDR3 reads CAWTGRGSSGNTIYF. The CDR3 region has the DNA TGTGCCTGGACTGGCAGAGGGAGCTCTGGAAACACCATATATTTT.

J is TRBJ2-1 and V is TRBV5-1; the D gene is possibly TRBD2 (6 bases). CDR1 and CDR2 from the germline V gene are SGHRS and YFSETQ. V lost 3 bases, J lost 7 bases, and 14 bases lay in between. The CDR3 sequence is 14 residues long. CDR3 nucleotides: TGCGCCAGCAGCTCCCCGGGACTTTGGAATGAGCAGTTCTTC. Translated, it gives CASSSPGLWNEQFF.

The rearrangement uses TRBV19 and TRBJ2-7; D is ambiguous. The V end was cut by 5 bases, the J end by 0 bases, with 14 bases between. CDR1 is LNHDA, CDR2 SQIVND, per germline (reference sequence). The CDR3 loop spans 15 amino acids. The CDR3 nucleotides read TGTGCCAGTAGTCCAAGAGTCGTAATCTCCTACGAGCAGTACTTC. It translates to CASSPRVVISYEQYF.

This rearrangement joins TRBV4-2 to TRBJ2-7; the D gene is possibly TRBD2 (5 bases). CDR3 length: 14 amino acids. V was trimmed by 1 base and J by 6 bases, leaving 13 bases between them. CDR1 is LGHNA, CDR2 YNFKEQ, per germline. The CDR3 region is CASSQVGRRSEQYF. CDR3 DNA sequence: TGTGCCAGCAGCCAAGTCGGTAGGAGGTCCGAGCAGTACTTC.

This rearrangement joins TRBV6-2 or TRBV6-3 to TRBJ1-5; TRBD1 matches 7 bases. The CDR3 contains 19 residues. Per the germline V gene, CDR1 is MNHEY and CDR2 is SVGEGT. V gave up 0 bases and J gave up 2 bases; unmatched junction bases: 13. In DNA form, the CDR3 reads TGTGCCAGCAGTTACTCAACTCGACAGGGCAATTTTGGCAATCAGCCCCAGCATTTT. Translation gives CASSYSTRQGNFGNQPQHF.

CDR3 in DNA: TGTGCCAGCAGCCTCTTCGTCGAGCAGTACTTC. The encoded protein is CASSLFVEQYF. The gene calls are TRBV7-8 and TRBJ2-7; D unresolved. The germline V and J ends were trimmed by 5 bases and 6 bases, with 8 bases remaining between them. The CDR3 covers 11 residues. Germline V gene lookup returns CDR1 SGHVS and CDR2 FQNEAQ.

The chain is built from TRBV5-1 and TRBJ2-7, with TRBD1 identical over 8 bases. V trimming: 2 bases; J trimming: 4 bases; junction bases outside the gene matches: 5. Germline CDR1 reads SGHRS; CDR2 reads YFSETQ. The CDR3 loop spans 14 amino acids. The DNA for the CDR3 is TGCGCCAGCAGCTTCGGACAGGGAATATACGAGCAGTACTTC. It is translated as CASSFGQGIYEQYF.

V and J are TRBV9 and TRBJ1-4; D is perhaps TRBD1 (6 bases). Germline V gives CDR1 SGDLS, CDR2 YYNGEE. The CDR3 spans 16 residues. V lost 3 bases to trimming and J lost 0 bases, with 12 bases between them. The CDR3 region has the DNA TGTGCCAGCAGCGCCGGACAGACAGCAACTAATGAAAAACTGTTTTTT. Translation gives CASSAGQTATNEKLFF.

The J gene is TRBJ1-1, the V gene TRBV25-1; the D gene is possibly TRBD1 (6 bases). CDR1 and CDR2 from the germline V gene are MGHDK and SYGVNS. There are 13 residues in the CDR3. The V end lost 4 bases, the J end lost 2 bases, and 8 bases lay between the germline ends. The CDR3 is CASSGQANTEAFF. CDR3 DNA: TGTGCCAGCAGTGGACAGGCTAACACTGAAGCTTTCTTT. The whole variable domain, filled in from reference TRBV25-1 and TRBJ1-1, reads EADIYQTPRYLVIGTGKKITLECSQTMGHDKMYWYQQDPGMELHLIHYSYGVNSTEKGDLSSESTVSRIRTEHFPLTLESARPSHTSQYLCASSGQANTEAFFGQGTRLTVV.

J is TRBJ2-1 and V is TRBV10-1, with TRBD2 matching over 9 bases. The CDR3 loop spans 14 amino acids. From germline, CDR1 is WNHNN and CDR2 SYGVQD (reference sequence). Losses at the gene ends were 3 bases for V and 7 bases for J; bases not matched to a gene: 4. The CDR3 nucleotides read TGCGCCAGCAGTGACAGCGGGGGGAGGAATGAGCAGTTCTTC. This gives the protein CASSDSGGRNEQFF.

This sequence joins TRBV19 and TRBJ2-5; a possible D gene is TRBD1 (7 bases). Trimming removed 3 bases at V and 5 bases at J, with 19 bases between. Per the germline V gene, CDR1 is LNHDA and CDR2 is SQIVND (reference sequence). The CDR3 covers 16 residues. The CDR3 protein is CASSMEGQGGRETQYF. The DNA of the CDR3 is TGTGCCAGTAGTATGGAGGGGCAGGGGGGAAGGGAGACCCAGTACTTC.

The CDR3 nucleotides read TGTGCCAGCAGCCAAGAGGTCTTCGGCGGTCATCAGCCCCAGCATTTT. Translating gives CASSQEVFGGHQPQHF. V gene TRBV4-2 combines with J gene TRBJ1-5, with D hard to call. Germline CDR1 LGHNA, CDR2 YNFKEQ. This CDR3 is built from 16 residues. With 0 bases removed from V and 5 bases from J, the gap between germline ends came to 14 bases.

The chain uses TRBV27 and TRBJ2-7, with 7 bases identical to TRBD1. The V gene's germline CDR1 is MNHEY and CDR2 SMNVEV (reference sequence). This CDR3 contains 14 residues. The trim removed 5 bases at V and 4 bases at J, leaving 8 bases unmatched. Here the CDR3 DNA reads TGTGCCAGCAGTCGGTATGAGACAGGGTACGAGCAGTACTTC. It translates to CASSRYETGYEQYF.

Only a few counts were recorded for this clone. The CDR3 reads CSAINEKLFF. The CDR3 bases are TGCAGTGCAATAAATGAAAAACTGTTTTTT. This chain links TRBV20-1 with TRBJ1-4; no reliable D call. The germline V gene encodes CDR1 DFQATT and CDR2 SNEGSKA (reference sequence). Trimming left V 6 bases short and J 5 bases short, with 4 bases between. The CDR3 runs 10 residues.

The J gene is TRBJ2-7, the V gene TRBV15; D might be TRBD1 (5 bases). Germline V gene lookup returns CDR1 LNHNV and CDR2 YYDKDF (reference sequence). The CDR3 is made up of 14 amino acids. The ends were cut back, 0 bases at V and 4 bases at J, with 10 bases in the middle. CDR3 DNA sequence: TGTGCCACCAGCAGAGACCAGGGCCCGTACGAGCAGTACTTC. Amino acid sequence: CATSRDQGPYEQYF.